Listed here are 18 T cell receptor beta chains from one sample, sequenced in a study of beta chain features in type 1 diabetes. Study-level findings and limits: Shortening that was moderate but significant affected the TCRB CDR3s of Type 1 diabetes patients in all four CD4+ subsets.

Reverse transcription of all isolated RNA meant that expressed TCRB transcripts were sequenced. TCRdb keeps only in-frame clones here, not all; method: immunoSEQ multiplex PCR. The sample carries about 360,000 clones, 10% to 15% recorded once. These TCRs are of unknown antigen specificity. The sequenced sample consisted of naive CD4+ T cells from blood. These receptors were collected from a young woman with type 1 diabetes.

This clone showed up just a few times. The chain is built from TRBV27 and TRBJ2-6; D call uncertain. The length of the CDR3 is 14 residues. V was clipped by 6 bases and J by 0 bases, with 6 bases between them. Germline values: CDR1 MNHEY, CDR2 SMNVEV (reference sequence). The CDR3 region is CASRLGSGANVLTF. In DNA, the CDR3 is TGTGCCAGCAGGCTCGGCTCTGGGGCCAACGTCCTGACTTTC.

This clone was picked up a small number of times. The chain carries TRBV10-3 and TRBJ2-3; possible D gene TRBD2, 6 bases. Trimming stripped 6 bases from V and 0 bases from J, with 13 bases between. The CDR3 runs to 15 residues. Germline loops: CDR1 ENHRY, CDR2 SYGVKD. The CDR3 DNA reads TGTGCCATCAGGATTGGCGGGGCTAGCACAGATACGCAGTATTTT. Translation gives CAIRIGGASTDTQYF.

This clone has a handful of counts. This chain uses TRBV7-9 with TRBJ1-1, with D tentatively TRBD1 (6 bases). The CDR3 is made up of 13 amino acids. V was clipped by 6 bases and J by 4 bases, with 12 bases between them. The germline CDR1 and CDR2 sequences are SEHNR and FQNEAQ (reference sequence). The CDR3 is CASSLTGRTEAFF. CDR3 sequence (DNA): TGTGCCAGCAGTCTCACAGGGCGCACTGAAGCTTTCTTT.

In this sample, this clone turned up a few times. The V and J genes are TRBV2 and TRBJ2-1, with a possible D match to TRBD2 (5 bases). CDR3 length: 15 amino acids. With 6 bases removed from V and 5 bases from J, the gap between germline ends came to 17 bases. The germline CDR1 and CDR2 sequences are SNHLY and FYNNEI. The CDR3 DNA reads TGTGCCAGCAGCAAACTAGTGCAGTCAAACAATGAGCAGTTCTTC. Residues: CASSKLVQSNNEQFF.

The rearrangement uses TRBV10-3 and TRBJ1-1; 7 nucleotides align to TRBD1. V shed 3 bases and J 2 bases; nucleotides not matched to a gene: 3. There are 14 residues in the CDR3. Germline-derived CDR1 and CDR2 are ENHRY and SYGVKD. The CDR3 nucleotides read TGTGCCATCAGTGATCGACAGGGTAACACTGAAGCTTTCTTT. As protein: CAISDRQGNTEAFF.

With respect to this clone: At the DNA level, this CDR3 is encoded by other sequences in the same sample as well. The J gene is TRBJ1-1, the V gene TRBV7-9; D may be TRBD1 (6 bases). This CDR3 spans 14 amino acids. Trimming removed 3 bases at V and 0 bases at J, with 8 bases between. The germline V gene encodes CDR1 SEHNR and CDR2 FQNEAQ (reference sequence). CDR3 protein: CASSLGQMNTEAFF. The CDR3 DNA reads TGTGCCAGCAGCTTGGGACAAATGAACACTGAAGCTTTCTTT.

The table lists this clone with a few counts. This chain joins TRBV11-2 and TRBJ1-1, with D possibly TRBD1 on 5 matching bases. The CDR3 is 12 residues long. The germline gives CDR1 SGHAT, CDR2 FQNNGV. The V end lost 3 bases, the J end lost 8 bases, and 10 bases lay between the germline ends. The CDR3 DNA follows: TGTGCCAGCAGCTTTGCGACAGCCGAAGCTTTCTTT. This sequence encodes CASSFATAEAFF.

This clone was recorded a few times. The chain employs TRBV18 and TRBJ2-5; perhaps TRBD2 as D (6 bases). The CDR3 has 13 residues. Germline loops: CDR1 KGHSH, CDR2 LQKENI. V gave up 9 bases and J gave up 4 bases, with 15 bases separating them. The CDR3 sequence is CASLRRVGETQYF. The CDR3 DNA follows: TGTGCCAGTCTACGGAGGGTCGGAGAGACCCAGTACTTC.

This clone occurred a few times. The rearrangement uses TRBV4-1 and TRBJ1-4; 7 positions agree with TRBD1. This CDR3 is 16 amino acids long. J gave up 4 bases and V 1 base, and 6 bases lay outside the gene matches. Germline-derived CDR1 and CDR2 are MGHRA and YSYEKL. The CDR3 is CASSQVRQGLNEKLFF. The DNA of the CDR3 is TGCGCCAGCAGCCAAGTGAGACAGGGACTTAATGAAAAACTGTTTTTT.

The CDR3 sequence is CASSAKQGAHLYEQYF. The CDR3 DNA is TGTGCCAGCAGCGCAAAACAGGGGGCCCACCTCTACGAGCAGTACTTC. This rearrangement joins TRBV4-2 to TRBJ2-7, with 9 bases fitting TRBD1. The CDR3 spans 16 residues. Looked up from germline, CDR1 is LGHNA and CDR2 is YNFKEQ. V shed 5 bases and J 3 bases; nucleotides not matched to a gene: 11.

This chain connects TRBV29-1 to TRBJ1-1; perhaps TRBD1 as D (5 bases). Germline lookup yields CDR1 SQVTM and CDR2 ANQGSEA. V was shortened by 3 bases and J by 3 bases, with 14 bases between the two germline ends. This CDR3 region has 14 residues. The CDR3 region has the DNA TGCAGCGTTGATGGGGCGCGGTTGGACACTGAAGCTTTCTTT. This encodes CSVDGARLDTEAFF.

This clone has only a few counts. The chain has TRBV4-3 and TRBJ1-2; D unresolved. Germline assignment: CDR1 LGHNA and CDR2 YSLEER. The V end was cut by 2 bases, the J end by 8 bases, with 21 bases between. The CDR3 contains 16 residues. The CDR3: CASSQQLTATPSGYTF. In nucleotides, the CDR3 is TGCGCCAGCAGCCAACAACTAACCGCAACTCCTTCGGGCTACACCTTC.

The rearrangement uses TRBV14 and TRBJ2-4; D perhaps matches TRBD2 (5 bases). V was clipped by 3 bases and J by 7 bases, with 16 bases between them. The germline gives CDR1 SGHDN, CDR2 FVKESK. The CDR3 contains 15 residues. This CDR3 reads CASSQDSWPGNIQYF. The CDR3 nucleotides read TGTGCCAGCAGCCAGGACTCATGGCCGGGGAACATTCAGTACTTC.

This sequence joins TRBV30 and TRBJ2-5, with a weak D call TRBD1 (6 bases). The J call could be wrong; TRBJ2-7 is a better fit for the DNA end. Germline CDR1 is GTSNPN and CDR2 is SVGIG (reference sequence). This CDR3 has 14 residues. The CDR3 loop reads CAWSVRGGRYEQYF. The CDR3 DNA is TGTGCCTGGAGTGTACGTGGGGGCAGGTACGAGCAGTACTTC.

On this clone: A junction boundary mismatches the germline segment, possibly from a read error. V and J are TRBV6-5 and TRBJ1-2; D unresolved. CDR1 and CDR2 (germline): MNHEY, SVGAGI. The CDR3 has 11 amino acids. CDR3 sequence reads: CASRTNSGYTF. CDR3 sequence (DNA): TGTGCCAGCAGAACGAACTCTGGCTACACCTTC.

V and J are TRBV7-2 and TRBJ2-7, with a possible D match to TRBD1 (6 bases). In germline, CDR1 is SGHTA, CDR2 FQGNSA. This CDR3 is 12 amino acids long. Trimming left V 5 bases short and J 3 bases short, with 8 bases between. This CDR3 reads CASSKTGYEQYF. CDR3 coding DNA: TGTGCCAGCAGCAAGACAGGCTACGAGCAGTACTTC.

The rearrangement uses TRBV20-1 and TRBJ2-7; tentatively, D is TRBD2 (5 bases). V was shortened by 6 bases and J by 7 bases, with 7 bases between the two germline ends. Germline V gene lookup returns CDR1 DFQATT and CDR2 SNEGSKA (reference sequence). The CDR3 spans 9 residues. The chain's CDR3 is CSAEREQYF. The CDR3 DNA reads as TGCAGTGCAGAGCGGGAGCAGTACTTC.

The CDR3 loop is CASRQRDRAMNTEAFF. The CDR3 DNA is TGTGCCAGCAGGCAAAGGGACAGGGCAATGAACACTGAAGCTTTCTTT. V is TRBV7-9 and J is TRBJ1-1; TRBD1 matches 9 bases. Trimming took 6 bases from V and 0 from J; bases not matched to a gene: 8. Germline CDR1 and CDR2: SEHNR and FQNEAQ (reference sequence). CDR3 length: 16 amino acids.